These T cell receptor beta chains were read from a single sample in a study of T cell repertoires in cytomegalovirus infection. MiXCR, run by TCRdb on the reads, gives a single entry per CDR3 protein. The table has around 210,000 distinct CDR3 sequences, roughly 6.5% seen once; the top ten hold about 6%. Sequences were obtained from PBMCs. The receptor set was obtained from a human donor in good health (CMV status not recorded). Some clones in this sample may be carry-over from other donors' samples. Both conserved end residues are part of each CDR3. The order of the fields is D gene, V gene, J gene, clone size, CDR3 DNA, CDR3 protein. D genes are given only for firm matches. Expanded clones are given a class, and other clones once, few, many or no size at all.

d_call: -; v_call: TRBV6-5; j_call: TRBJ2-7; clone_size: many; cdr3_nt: TGTGCCAGCAGTTACTCGATTTGGCGGGCGAGCTCCTACGAGCAGTACTTC; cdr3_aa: CASSYSIWRASSYEQYF
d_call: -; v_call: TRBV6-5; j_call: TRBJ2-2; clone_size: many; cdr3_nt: TGTGCCAGCAGTTTCTGGGGTCCGACCGGGGAGCTGTTTTTT; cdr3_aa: CASSFWGPTGELFF
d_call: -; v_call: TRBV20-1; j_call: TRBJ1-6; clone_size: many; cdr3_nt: TGCAGTGCTAGAGATAGGGGGACGGGGTATTCACCCCTCCACTTT; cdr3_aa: CSARDRGTGYSPLHF
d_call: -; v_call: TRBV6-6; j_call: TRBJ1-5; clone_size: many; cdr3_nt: TGTGCCAGCTCGACTGGCGGGGTTCAGCCCCAGCATTTT; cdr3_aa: CASSTGGVQPQHF
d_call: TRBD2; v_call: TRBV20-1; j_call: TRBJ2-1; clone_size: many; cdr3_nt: TGCAGTGCTAGACCTTCAGCGGGGGACAATGAGCAGTTCTTC; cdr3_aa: CSARPSAGDNEQFF
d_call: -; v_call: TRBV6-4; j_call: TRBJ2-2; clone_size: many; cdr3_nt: TGTGCCAGCAGTGACTCGGGGAACACCGGGGAGCTGTTTTTT; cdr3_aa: CASSDSGNTGELFF
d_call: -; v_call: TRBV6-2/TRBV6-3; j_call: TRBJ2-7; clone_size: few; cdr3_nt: TGTGCCAGCAGCTTTACAGGGAGCGAGCAGTACTTC; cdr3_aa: CASSFTGSEQYF
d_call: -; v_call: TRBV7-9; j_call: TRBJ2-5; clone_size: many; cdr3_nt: TGTGCCAGCAGCTTAGGGCTCGCAGCCACCAACCAAGAGACCCAGTACTTC; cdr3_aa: CASSLGLAATNQETQYF
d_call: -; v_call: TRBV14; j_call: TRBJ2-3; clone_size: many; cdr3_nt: TGTGCCAGCAGCCAAGATGTGCGATCTAGCACAGATACGCAGTATTTT; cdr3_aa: CASSQDVRSSTDTQYF
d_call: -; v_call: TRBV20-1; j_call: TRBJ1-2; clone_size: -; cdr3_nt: TGCAGTGCTAGCAGATACGGCTACACCTTC; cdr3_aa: CSASRYGYTF
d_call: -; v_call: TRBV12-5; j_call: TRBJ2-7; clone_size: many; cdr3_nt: TGTGCTAGTGGTTTAGCTCCCCCGGCAGAGCAGTACTTC; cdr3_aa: CASGLAPPAEQYF
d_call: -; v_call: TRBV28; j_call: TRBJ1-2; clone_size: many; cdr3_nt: TGTGCCAGCAGTTTTCCTGAATATGGCTACACCTTC; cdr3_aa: CASSFPEYGYTF
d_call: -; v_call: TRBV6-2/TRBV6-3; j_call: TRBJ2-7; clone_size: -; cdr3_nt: TGTGCCAGCAGAGCTGCCGTTGGGCCAAAGGGCACCTACGAGCAGTACTTC; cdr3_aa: CASRAAVGPKGTYEQYF
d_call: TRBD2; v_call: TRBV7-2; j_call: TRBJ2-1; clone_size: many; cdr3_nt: TGTGCCAGCAGCCCTTGGACTAGCGGGGGAAAGGGGAATGAGCAGTTCTTC; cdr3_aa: CASSPWTSGGKGNEQFF
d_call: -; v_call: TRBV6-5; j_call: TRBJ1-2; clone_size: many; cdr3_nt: TGTGCCAGCAGTTACCGTTCGGTCGGGTTTAACTATGGCTACACCTTC; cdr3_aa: CASSYRSVGFNYGYTF
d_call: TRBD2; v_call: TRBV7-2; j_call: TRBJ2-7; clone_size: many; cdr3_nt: TGTGCCAGCAGCTTAAGTGGGCTAGCGGTCTACGAGCAGTACTTC; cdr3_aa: CASSLSGLAVYEQYF
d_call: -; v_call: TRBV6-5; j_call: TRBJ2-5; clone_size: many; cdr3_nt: TGTGCCAGCAGATCCGGGACTTTAGCATGGGAGACCCAGTACTTC; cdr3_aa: CASRSGTLAWETQYF
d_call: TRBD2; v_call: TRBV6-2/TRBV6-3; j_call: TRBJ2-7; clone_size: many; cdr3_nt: TGTGCCAGCAGTTACTATCCGGGACTACCCTACGAGCAGTACTTC; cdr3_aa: CASSYYPGLPYEQYF
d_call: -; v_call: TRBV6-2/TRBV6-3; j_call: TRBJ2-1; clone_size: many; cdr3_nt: TGTGCCAGCAGTTTAGCCGCGGGACAGCAGTTCTTC; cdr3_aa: CASSLAAGQQFF
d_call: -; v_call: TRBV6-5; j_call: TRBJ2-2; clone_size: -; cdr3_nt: TGTGCCAGCAGTTACTCGAGCACCGGGGAGCTGCTTTTT; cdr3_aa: CASSYSSTGELLF
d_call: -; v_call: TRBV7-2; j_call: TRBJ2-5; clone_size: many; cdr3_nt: TGTGCCAGTAGTGGGGGGAAGACCCAGTACTTC; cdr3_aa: CASSGGKTQYF
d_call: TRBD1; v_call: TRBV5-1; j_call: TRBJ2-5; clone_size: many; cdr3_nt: TGCGCCAGCGGGGGACAGGAGGGGGAGACCCAGTACTTC; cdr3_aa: CASGGQEGETQYF
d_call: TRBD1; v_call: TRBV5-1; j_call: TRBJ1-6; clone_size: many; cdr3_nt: TGCGCCAGCAGCTTGGTATCCGACAGGGGAACGTCGCCCCTCCACTTT; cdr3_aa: CASSLVSDRGTSPLHF
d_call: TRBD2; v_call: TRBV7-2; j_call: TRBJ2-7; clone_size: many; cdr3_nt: TGTGCCAGCAGCTTAGACGGTAGCGGGGTCCCCTACGAGCAGTACTTC; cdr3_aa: CASSLDGSGVPYEQYF
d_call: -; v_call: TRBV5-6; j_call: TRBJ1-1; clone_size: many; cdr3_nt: TGTGCCAGCAGCTTTCAGGGGCGAGATTACACTGAAGCTTTCTTT; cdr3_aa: CASSFQGRDYTEAFF
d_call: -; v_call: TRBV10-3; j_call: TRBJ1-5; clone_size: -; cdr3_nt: TGTGCCATCAGTGACGGTCCGGGGAAGCCCCAGCATTTT; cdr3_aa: CAISDGPGKPQHF
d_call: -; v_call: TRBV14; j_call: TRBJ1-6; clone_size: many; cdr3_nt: TGTGCCAGCAGCCTGGGTCTACCCTATAATTCACCCCTCCACTTT; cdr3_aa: CASSLGLPYNSPLHF
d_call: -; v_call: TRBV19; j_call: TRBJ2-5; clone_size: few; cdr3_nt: TGTGCCAGTCAAAAGGGGGGTGTCCCCCAAGAGACCCAGTACTTC; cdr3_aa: CASQKGGVPQETQYF
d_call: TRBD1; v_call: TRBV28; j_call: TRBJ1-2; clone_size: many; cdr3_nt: TGTGCCAGCAGACTGACAGGGTTGGGTGGCTACACCTTC; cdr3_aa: CASRLTGLGGYTF
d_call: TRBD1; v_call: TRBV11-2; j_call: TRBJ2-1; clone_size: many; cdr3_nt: TGTGCCAGCAGCTTTACAGGGGGCGGACACCCGTTCTTC; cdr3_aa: CASSFTGGGHPFF
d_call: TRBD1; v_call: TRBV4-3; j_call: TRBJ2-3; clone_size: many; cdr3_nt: TGCGCCAGCAGCCTAAATGCAGGGGGCGTTAGCACAGATACGCAGTATTTT; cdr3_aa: CASSLNAGGVSTDTQYF
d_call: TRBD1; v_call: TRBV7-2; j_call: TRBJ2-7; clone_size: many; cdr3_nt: TGTGCCAGCAGCTTGGACAGGGCTTCCTACGAGCAGTACTTC; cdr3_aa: CASSLDRASYEQYF
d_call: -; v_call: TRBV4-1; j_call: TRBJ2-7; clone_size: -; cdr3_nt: TGCGCCAGCAGCGGAGGGGAAGACTCCCTCTACGAGCAGTACTTC; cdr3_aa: CASSGGEDSLYEQYF
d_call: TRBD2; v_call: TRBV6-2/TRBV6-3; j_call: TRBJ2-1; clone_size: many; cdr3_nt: TGTGCCAGCAGTAAGGCCCCAAGGGGACTAGGAAAGGTCAATGAGCAGTTCTTC; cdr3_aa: CASSKAPRGLGKVNEQFF
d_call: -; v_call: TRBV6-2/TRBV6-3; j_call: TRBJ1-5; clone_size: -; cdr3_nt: TGTGCCAGCAGACGAAGGAATCAGCCCCAGCAGTTT; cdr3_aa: CASRRRNQPQQF
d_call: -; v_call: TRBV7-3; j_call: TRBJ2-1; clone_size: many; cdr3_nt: TGTGCCAGCAGCCCATCGCCAGGAACCTACAATGAGCAGTTCTTC; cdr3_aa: CASSPSPGTYNEQFF
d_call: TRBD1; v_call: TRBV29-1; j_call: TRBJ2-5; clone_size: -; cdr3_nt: TGCAGCGTTGAGAGGACAGGGCATATCCAAGAGACCCAGTACTTC; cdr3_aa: CSVERTGHIQETQYF
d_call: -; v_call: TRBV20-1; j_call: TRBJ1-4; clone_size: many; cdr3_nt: TGCAGTGCTAGAACTCCGCAGGGGTTTACTAATGAAAAACTGTTTTTT; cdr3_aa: CSARTPQGFTNEKLFF
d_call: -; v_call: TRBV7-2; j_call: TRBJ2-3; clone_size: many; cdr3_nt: TGTGCCAGCAGCTTAGATGTATCGTCCACAGATACGCAGTATTTT; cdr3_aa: CASSLDVSSTDTQYF
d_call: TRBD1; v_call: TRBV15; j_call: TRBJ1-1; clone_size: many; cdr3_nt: TGTGCCACCAGCGGGGACAGGGAGGTCACTGAAGCTTTCTTT; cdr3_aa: CATSGDREVTEAFF
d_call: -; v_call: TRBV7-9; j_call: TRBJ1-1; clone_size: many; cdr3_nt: TGTGCCAGCAGCTTAAGTCAAGTGCTGAACACTGAAGCTTTCTTT; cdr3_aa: CASSLSQVLNTEAFF
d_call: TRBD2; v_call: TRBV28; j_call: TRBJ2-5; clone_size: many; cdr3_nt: TGTGCCAGCAGTTTCCCCGTTGGCGGGGGGGCCGAGGAGACCCAGTACTTC; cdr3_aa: CASSFPVGGGAEETQYF
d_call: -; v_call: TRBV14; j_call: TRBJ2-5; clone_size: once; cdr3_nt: TGTGCCAGCAGCCAAGGGGTTGGAGAGACCCAGTACTTC; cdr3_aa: CASSQGVGETQYF
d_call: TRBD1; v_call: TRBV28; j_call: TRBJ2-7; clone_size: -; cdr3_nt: TGTGCCAGCGGATCGGGACAGGGCTACGAGCAGTACTTC; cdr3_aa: CASGSGQGYEQYF
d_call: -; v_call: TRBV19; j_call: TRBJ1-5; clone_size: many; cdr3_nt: TGTGCCAGTAGTCTGGACAGCGTACCCAATCAGCCCCAGCATTTT; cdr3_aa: CASSLDSVPNQPQHF
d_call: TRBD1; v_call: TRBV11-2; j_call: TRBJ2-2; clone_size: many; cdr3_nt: TGTGCCAGCAGCTTAGACAGGGGGCGAAGCGGGGAGCTGTTTTTT; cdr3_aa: CASSLDRGRSGELFF
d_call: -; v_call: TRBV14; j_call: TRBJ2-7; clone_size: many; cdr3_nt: TGTGCCAGCAGCCAATCCGGGACGGAAGCCTACGAGCAGTACTTC; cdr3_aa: CASSQSGTEAYEQYF
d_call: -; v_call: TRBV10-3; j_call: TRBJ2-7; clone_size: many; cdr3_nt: TGTGCCATCAGTGAGCTATACGAGCAGTACTTC; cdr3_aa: CAISELYEQYF
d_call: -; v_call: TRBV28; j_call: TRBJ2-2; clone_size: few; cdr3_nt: TGTGCCAGCACCAAGGGGGGACTCAAGAACACCGGGGAGCTGTTTTTT; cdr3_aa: CASTKGGLKNTGELFF
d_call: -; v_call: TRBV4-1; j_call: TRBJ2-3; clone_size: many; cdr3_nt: TGCGCCAGCAGCCAAGGGTTCCGGGACGGGTTCACAGATACGCAGTATTTT; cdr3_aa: CASSQGFRDGFTDTQYF
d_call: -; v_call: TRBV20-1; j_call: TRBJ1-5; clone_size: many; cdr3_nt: TGCAGTGCCAGACCCACTCTGGGGCAGCCCCAGCATTTT; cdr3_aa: CSARPTLGQPQHF